This record looks at one T cell receptor beta chain sequence and its context. Allocation to cohorts depended on clinical history reported by the participants. The protocol was immunoSEQ multiplex PCR, while the TCRdb copy is restricted to in-frame clones and leaves out a portion. The data show approximately 240,000 clones, approximately 90% seen once. The data derive from a study of blood T cell repertoires in COVID-19. This CDR3 comprises 18 residues. J gave up 8 bases and V 5 bases, and 20 bases lay outside the gene matches. From germline, CDR1 is LNHDA and CDR2 SQIVND (reference sequence). Sequences were obtained from PBMCs or T cells enriched from blood (not recorded which). The clonotype originates from a woman aged 18-29 years who had recovered from COVID-19. The chain links TRBV19 to TRBJ1-5; 8 positions agree with TRBD1. CDR3 coding DNA: TGTGCCAGTAGTCGGGGCCAGGACAGGGAGGTTTGGATAAAGCCCCAGCATTTT. It is translated as CASSRGQDREVWIKPQHF.